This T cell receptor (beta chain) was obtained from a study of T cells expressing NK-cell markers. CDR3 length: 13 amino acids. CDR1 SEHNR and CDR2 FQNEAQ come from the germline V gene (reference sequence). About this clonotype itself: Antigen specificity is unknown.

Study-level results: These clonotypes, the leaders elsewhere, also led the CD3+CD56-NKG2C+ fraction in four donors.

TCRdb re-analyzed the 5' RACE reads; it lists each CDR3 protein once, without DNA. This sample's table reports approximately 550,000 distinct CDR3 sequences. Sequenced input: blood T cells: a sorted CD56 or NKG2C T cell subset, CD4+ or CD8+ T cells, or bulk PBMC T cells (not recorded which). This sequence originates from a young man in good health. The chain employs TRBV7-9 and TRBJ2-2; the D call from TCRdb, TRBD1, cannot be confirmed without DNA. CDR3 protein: CASSPTETGELFF.